These T cell receptor beta chains were read from a single sample in a study of blood T cells in healthy people across ages. TCRdb fed the 5' RACE reads into MiXCR, producing one record per CDR3 protein. The table includes approximately 780,000 distinct CDR3 sequences, roughly 25% detected once. The same sample was also used in a study of T cells of mothers and their children.

Sequencing was done on a sample of blood. These receptors were taken from a boy under 18 in good health. Both conserved end residues are part of each CDR3. Fields, in order: V gene, clone size, D gene, J gene, CDR3 protein, CDR3 DNA. The D gene is left open where the match is weak. Clone size is stated in some rows and not others, as once, few, many or a class when expanded.

TRBV29-1	-	TRBD1	TRBJ2-1	CSVRTGGRYNEQFF	TGCAGCGTACGGACAGGGGGCCGGTACAATGAGCAGTTCTTC
TRBV7-9	many	-	TRBJ2-1	CASSLSGGVNNEQFF	TGTGCCAGCAGCTTGAGCGGAGGAGTAAACAATGAGCAGTTCTTC
TRBV7-3	-	TRBD2	TRBJ2-3	CASSLSGRRADTQYF	TGTGCCAGCAGCTTAAGCGGGAGGAGGGCAGATACGCAGTATTTT
TRBV11-2	-	TRBD2	TRBJ2-1	CASRMELAASYNEQFF	TGTGCCAGCAGAATGGAACTAGCGGCTTCCTACAATGAGCAGTTCTTC
TRBV30	-	TRBD1	TRBJ1-4	CAWSDQGGPNEKLFF	TGTGCCTGGAGTGACCAAGGGGGCCCCAATGAAAAACTGTTTTTT
TRBV29-1	-	-	TRBJ2-1	CSVPLGITYNEQFF	TGCAGCGTCCCATTAGGTATAACCTACAATGAGCAGTTCTTC
TRBV7-9	-	-	TRBJ2-3	CASSSGQVLPSTDTQYF	TGTGCCAGCAGCTCGGGGCAGGTATTGCCTAGCACAGATACGCAGTATTTT
TRBV2	once	-	TRBJ1-5	CASRATYGPLGNQPQHF	TGTGCCAGCAGAGCAACATACGGACCTTTAGGCAATCAGCCCCAGCATTTT
TRBV5-8	-	TRBD1	TRBJ2-7	CASRNRDRGITSYEQYF	TGTGCCAGCAGGAACCGGGACAGGGGAATAACTTCCTACGAGCAGTACTTC
TRBV12-3/TRBV12-4	few	TRBD2	TRBJ2-5	CASSPPAGRAETQYF	TGTGCCAGCAGTCCCCCGGCGGGGAGGGCAGAGACCCAGTACTTC
TRBV5-5	-	TRBD2	TRBJ2-7	CASRMILATYEQYF	TGTGCCAGCAGGATGATACTAGCGACCTACGAGCAGTACTTC
TRBV24-1	few	-	TRBJ2-1	CATSDWGQVDEQFF	TGTGCCACCAGTGATTGGGGCCAGGTTGATGAGCAGTTCTTC